This passage covers 8 T cell receptor beta chains from one sample sequenced in a study of blood T cell repertoires in COVID-19. The assay was immunoSEQ multiplex PCR, and TCRdb's table has in-frame clones only and misses some. The sample has some 150,000 clones; 70% to 90% are singletons. The sample comprised peripheral blood. The receptors here all came from a woman in her sixties with COVID-19, enrolled during active disease.

This chain connects TRBV30 to TRBJ2-7; 11 bases match TRBD2. CDR1 is GTSNPN, CDR2 SVGIG, per germline (reference sequence). CDR3 length: 16 amino acids. V shed 3 bases, J shed 3 bases, and the junction held 10 bases outside the gene matches. The CDR3 DNA is TGTGCCTGGAGATCCCAAACTCTAGCGGGGGGCTACGAGCAGTACTTC. Its protein product is CAWRSQTLAGGYEQYF.

The sample holds one count of this clone. This chain joins TRBV7-2 and TRBJ1-1; D remains unclear. Germline CDR1 SGHTA, CDR2 FQGNSA. V dropped 2 bases and J dropped 6 bases, with 7 bases sitting between them. The CDR3 is 12 residues long. The CDR3 nucleotides read TGTGCCAGCAGCTTATCAGTTTCTGAAGCTTTCTTT. This sequence encodes CASSLSVSEAFF. Filled out from reference TRBV7-2 and TRBJ1-1, the complete variable domain reads GAGVSQSPSNKVTEKGKDVELRCDPISGHTALYWYRQSLGQGLEFLIYFQGNSAPDKSGLPSDRFSAERTGGSVSTLTIQRTQQEDSAVYLCASSLSVSEAFFGQGTRLTVV.

V usage is TRBV18 and J usage is TRBJ2-1; TRBD2 matches at 8 bases. With 3 bases clipped from V and 12 bases from J, the junction kept 10 bases outside the gene matches. Per the germline V gene, CDR1 is KGHSH and CDR2 is LQKENI. CDR3 length: 14 residues. The CDR3 region is CASSPPSGGAWQFF. CDR3 in DNA: TGTGCCAGCTCACCCCCCAGCGGGGGAGCTTGGCAGTTCTTC.

The chain has TRBV5-1 and TRBJ1-1; D possibly corresponds to TRBD1 (6 bases). CDR3 length: 14 residues. V was shortened by 3 bases and J by 4 bases, with 13 bases between the two germline ends. Germline CDR1 reads SGHRS; CDR2 reads YFSETQ. CDR3 in DNA: TGCGCCAGCAGCTCACAGGGACCTCCCACTGAAGCTTTCTTT. Translating gives CASSSQGPPTEAFF.

The chain has TRBV6-4 and TRBJ2-3, with D possibly matching TRBD1 (6 bases). The CDR3 loop spans 17 amino acids. Germline V gene lookup returns CDR1 MRHNA and CDR2 SNTAGT. The V and J ends lost 0 bases and 5 bases respectively, with 18 bases between them. This CDR3 reads CASSDSKRQGLEDTQYF. The DNA of the CDR3 is TGTGCCAGCAGTGACTCGAAACGTCAGGGGTTGGAAGATACGCAGTATTTT.

CDR3 sequence (DNA): TGTGCCAGCAGCGTAGGGGCTAGCGGAGACCAAGAGACCCAGTACTTC. Its translation: CASSVGASGDQETQYF. The chain is built from TRBV9 and TRBJ2-5; TRBD2 matches at 7 bases. Germline loops: CDR1 SGDLS, CDR2 YYNGEE. This CDR3 is built from 16 residues. V lost 0 bases, J lost 0 bases, and 5 bases stayed unmatched.

V is TRBV30 and J is TRBJ2-7, with TRBD2 identical over 7 bases. The germline V gene has CDR1 GTSNPN and CDR2 SVGIG (reference sequence). The CDR3 loop spans 13 amino acids. The V and J ends lost 4 bases and 0 bases, in that order; junction bases with no gene match: 3. CDR3 amino acids: CAWNRGDSYEQYF. The CDR3 coding sequence is TGTGCCTGGAACCGGGGGGACTCCTACGAGCAGTACTTC.

This chain joins TRBV6-2 or TRBV6-3 and TRBJ2-3, with TRBD2 identical over 10 bases. The CDR3 covers 16 residues. Per the germline V gene, CDR1 is MNHEY and CDR2 is SVGEGT. The V segment lost 6 bases and the J segment 6 bases; nucleotides outside the gene matches: 12. The CDR3 nucleotides read TGTGCCAGCAGCCCCCACGGGCTAGCGGGAGTTGATACGCAGTATTTT. The encoded protein is CASSPHGLAGVDTQYF.